One TCR beta chain is described in this entry. Its antigen is unidentified. These data come from a study of shared clonotypes between healthy human individuals. Study-level findings and limits: In general, naive subsets displayed greater estimated richness than memory subsets did.

CDR1 LNHDA and CDR2 SQIVND come from the germline V gene (reference sequence). The CDR3 length is 13 residues. Trimming cost V 2 bases and J 8 bases, with 7 bases left between them. Genomic DNA (from each subset) was split evenly across several immunoSEQ plates. Only in-frame clones appear in the TCRdb table, and some are missing; sequencing was by immunoSEQ multiplex PCR. The sample contains roughly 1,100,000 clones, about 70% of which appear only once. Sequencing was done on a sample of memory CD4+ T cells sorted from blood. The subset is: CD45RA-negative fraction. The chain uses TRBV19 and TRBJ1-6; D gene unclear. The source is a young man in good health. The CDR3 loop is CASSILRDSPLHF. The CDR3 nucleotides are TGTGCCAGTAGTATATTGAGGGATTCACCCCTCCACTTT.